These 8 T cell receptor beta chains share one sample of origin, sequenced in a study of blood T cells in healthy people across ages (dated by TCRdb to between 2014 and 2017). The library was built by means of 5' RACE. Sequencing was performed on an Illumina HiSeq 2500. The second PCR ran for roughly 7 to 12 cycles and used a J-beta primer mix along with a sample-barcoded 5' primer. In TCRdb, the public reads were trimmed at Q25 with fastp and aligned with MiXCR, with productive beta chains retained. A single entry per CDR3 protein holds the most common genes and DNA from its merged rows. Within this sample are about 670,000 distinct CDR3 sequences, with 35% to 50% of them counted one time only. The top ten constitute 25% to 35% of the sample. Sequencing was carried out using blood. The receptors derive from a man at least 80 years old in good health.

The V gene is TRBV29-1, the J gene TRBJ2-2; 8 nucleotides agree with TRBD1. The V gene end was trimmed by 8 bases and the J gene end by 4 bases; junction bases not matched to a gene: 6. Germline V CDR1 and CDR2: SQVTM, ANQGSEA. This CDR3 region has 13 residues. In DNA, the CDR3 is TGCAGCTCAAGGACAGGGCGCACCGGGGAGCTGTTTTTT. It encodes CSSRTGRTGELFF.

This clonotype was counted a few times. V gene TRBV11-2 combines with J gene TRBJ1-2; no definite D call. The V end was cut by 1 base, the J end by 2 bases, with 11 bases between. The CDR3 loop spans 15 amino acids. Germline V lookup: CDR1 SGHAT, CDR2 FQNNGV. This CDR3 reads CASSLVSGMNYGYTF. The DNA of the CDR3 is TGTGCCAGCAGCTTAGTTTCGGGGATGAACTATGGCTACACCTTC.

The gene calls are TRBV20-1 and TRBJ2-5; the D is unclear. The CDR3 covers 13 residues. Between the trimmed V and J ends, which lost 3 bases and 2 bases, there was a span of 10 bases. Germline V lookup: CDR1 DFQATT, CDR2 SNEGSKA (reference sequence). The CDR3 is CSASWSLQETQYF. CDR3 nucleotide sequence: TGCAGTGCTAGTTGGAGTTTACAAGAGACCCAGTACTTC.

With regard to this clonotype: Compared with germline, one end of the junction differs, possibly owing to a read error. The rearrangement uses TRBV18 and TRBJ2-3; D not resolved. CDR1 and CDR2 from the germline V gene are KGHSH and LQKENI. This CDR3 is 12 amino acids long. In DNA form, the CDR3 reads TGTGCCAGCGCACCCACCCCAGATACGCAGTATTTT. Translating it yields CASAPTPDTQYF.

The chain recombines TRBV10-3 with TRBJ2-3; 8 bases map to TRBD2. The CDR3 totals 15 residues. Trimming removed 10 bases from V and 1 base from J; junction bases left unmatched: 10. The germline CDR1 and CDR2 sequences are ENHRY and SYGVKD. The CDR3 region is CATGGSGGGTDTQYF. In nucleotides, the CDR3 is TGTGCCACCGGGGGGTCGGGGGGGGGCACAGATACGCAGTATTTT.

This clonotype has more than one count but fewer than ten. The gene calls are TRBV20-1 and TRBJ2-1; no clear D. The CDR3 has 12 amino acids. Germline V gene sequence: CDR1 DFQATT, CDR2 SNEGSKA (reference sequence). Trimming removed 5 bases at V and 6 bases at J, with 11 bases between. The CDR3 region has the DNA TGCAGTGCTGCCCAACAGATCAATGAGCAGTTCTTC. This gives the protein CSAAQQINEQFF.

This clonotype was seen only a few times. The V and J genes are TRBV7-2 and TRBJ1-2; D is unclear. With 4 bases removed from V and 1 base from J, the gap between germline ends came to 7 bases. Germline loops: CDR1 SGHTA, CDR2 FQGNSA. The CDR3 contains 13 residues. CDR3 in amino acids: CASSSQLNYGYTF. CDR3 sequence (DNA): TGTGCCAGCAGCTCTCAGCTTAACTATGGCTACACCTTC. Together with reference TRBV7-2 and TRBJ1-2, the CDR3 gives the full variable domain: GAGVSQSPSNKVTEKGKDVELRCDPISGHTALYWYRQSLGQGLEFLIYFQGNSAPDKSGLPSDRFSAERTGGSVSTLTIQRTQQEDSAVYLCASSSQLNYGYTFGSGTRLTVV.

The chain is built from TRBV7-9 and TRBJ1-1; D possibly corresponds to TRBD1 (6 bases). The V and J ends lost 5 bases and 8 bases respectively, with 9 bases between them. CDR1 and CDR2 from the germline V gene are SEHNR and FQNEAQ (reference sequence). This CDR3 comprises 11 residues. In nucleotides, the CDR3 is TGTGCCAGCAGCGCCACAGGGGAAGCTTTCTTT. As protein: CASSATGEAFF.